These T cell receptor beta chains were read from a single sample in a study of CD8 T cells in Susac syndrome. TCRdb itself ran the immunoSEQ multiplex PCR reads through MiXCR, one entry per CDR3 protein. The sample lists 400,000 or so distinct CDR3 sequences; about 85% were seen once. Sequencing used CD8+ T cells from PBMCs. Receptors originate from a human donor with multiple sclerosis. Both conserved end residues are part of each CDR3. Fields, in order: J gene, V gene, D gene, clone size, CDR3 length, CDR3 DNA, CDR3 protein. D genes are given only for firm matches. Size tells how often a clone was seen (once, few, many) or the class of an expanded clone, and some rows leave it out.

TRBJ1-4 TRBV24-1 - - 12 TGTGCCACCGTACGAACGGTGGAAAAACTGTTTTTT CATVRTVEKLFF
TRBJ2-1 TRBV27 - - 14 TGTGCCACCTCACCTGGACTCGACTACAATGAGCAGTTCTTC CATSPGLDYNEQFF
TRBJ1-4 TRBV28 - - 15 TGTGCCAGCAGTTTATACGGCATTACTAATGAAAAACTGTTTTTT CASSLYGITNEKLFF
TRBJ1-5 TRBV5-1 - - 14 TGCGCCAGCAGCCTAGCGGGGGGATTTGAACCCCAGCATTTT CASSLAGGFEPQHF
TRBJ2-2 TRBV20-1 - - 17 TGCAGTGCTAGGGACCCCATGGGGGTTGGTCACACCGGGGAGCTGTTTTTT CSARDPMGVGHTGELFF
TRBJ1-1 TRBV4-2 - - 14 TGTGCCAGCAGCCAAGACAGGACGGTACCTGAAGCTTTCTTT CASSQDRTVPEAFF
TRBJ2-3 TRBV25-1 TRBD1 - 18 TGTGCCAGCAGTGAATATTTCGCCGGGACAGGGAGGTCAGATACGCAGTATTTT CASSEYFAGTGRSDTQYF
TRBJ1-1 TRBV23-1 - once 16 TGCGCCAGCAGTCATTATACAGGGTCGGGAAAAACTGAAGCTTTCTTT CASSHYTGSGKTEAFF
TRBJ2-1 TRBV7-6 - - 12 TGTGCCAGCAGCCCGACTTTCAATGAGCAGTTCTTC CASSPTFNEQFF
TRBJ2-5 TRBV5-1 TRBD1 - 14 TGCGCCAGCAGCTTGGGGGACAGGGGAGAGACCCAGTACTTC CASSLGDRGETQYF
TRBJ2-4 TRBV5-1 - - 16 TGCGCCAGCAGCTTGGCCGGGGGGCAAACGGGGAACATTCAGTACTTC CASSLAGGQTGNIQYF
TRBJ1-1 TRBV12-3/TRBV12-4 - - 13 TGTGCCAGCAGTTTTGGTGAAGCCACTGAAGCTTTCTTT CASSFGEATEAFF
TRBJ2-1 TRBV3-1 - once 15 TGTGCCAGCAGCCAAGATTTAAGTGGGGGTCATGAGCAGTTCTTC CASSQDLSGGHEQFF
TRBJ1-2 TRBV5-1 - once 15 TGCGCCAGCAGCTTACAGGGAGCGGTGGACTATGGCTACACCTTC CASSLQGAVDYGYTF
TRBJ1-1 TRBV15 - once 13 TGTGCCACCAGCAGAGGTTTGAACACTGAAGCTTTCTTT CATSRGLNTEAFF
TRBJ1-5 TRBV28 - - 14 TGTGCCAGCAGTTTCGACGGACTCAATCAGCCCCAGCATTTT CASSFDGLNQPQHF
TRBJ2-3 TRBV10-2 - - 14 TGCGCCAGCGCTTACAGGGTAGGGTCAGATACGCAGTATTTT CASAYRVGSDTQYF
TRBJ2-2 TRBV7-2 - - 14 TGTGCCAGCAGCCCGGGAGAGGTCACCGGGGAGCTGTTTTTT CASSPGEVTGELFF
TRBJ2-7 TRBV15 - - 16 TGTGCCACCAGCAGAGATCAAGCGGGTCCTCTAGACGAGCAGTACTTC CATSRDQAGPLDEQYF
TRBJ2-7 TRBV6-2/TRBV6-3 TRBD2 once 15 TGTGCCAGCAGTTACTCTAGCGGGAGGGCCTACGAGCAGTACTTC CASSYSSGRAYEQYF
TRBJ2-1 TRBV29-1 TRBD2 - 19 TGCAGCGCCAAAGGGGGACTAGCTGATGAAAGGCGCTCCTACAATGAGCAGTTCTTC CSAKGGLADERRSYNEQFF
TRBJ1-5 TRBV4-2 - - 15 TGTGCCAGCAGAAAAGGGGACTATAGCAATCAGCCCCAGCATTTT CASRKGDYSNQPQHF
TRBJ1-2 TRBV9 TRBD1 once 14 TGTGCCAGCAGCGGACTTGGGACAGGCTATGGCTACACCTTC CASSGLGTGYGYTF
TRBJ1-4 TRBV11-2 - - 15 TGTGCCAGCAGCGCCCCGGGGGCGGGTGATGAAAAACTGTTTTTT CASSAPGAGDEKLFF
TRBJ2-2 TRBV29-1 TRBD1 - 13 TGCAGCGTTGACAGGGGGTATACCGGGGAGCTGTTTTTT CSVDRGYTGELFF
TRBJ1-5 TRBV30 - - 16 TGTGCCTGGAGTGTACCCTTCGGTCAGTCAAATCAGCCCCAGCATTTT CAWSVPFGQSNQPQHF
TRBJ2-7 TRBV7-6 TRBD2 - 16 TGTGCCAGCATCATCCGGACTAGCGGGCGCACCTACGAGCAGTACTTC CASIIRTSGRTYEQYF
TRBJ2-3 TRBV20-1 TRBD2 - 14 TGCAGTGCTGGGGGGGGTCCGGGCACAGATACGCAGTATTTT CSAGGGPGTDTQYF
TRBJ2-7 TRBV6-1 - - 11 TGTGCCAGCAGTGAAGGACCCCGGGAGTACTTC CASSEGPREYF
TRBJ2-1 TRBV19 TRBD2 - 13 TGTGCCAGTAGTATAGTGGGGGGGATTGAGCAGTTCTTC CASSIVGGIEQFF
TRBJ2-5 TRBV6-1 - - 15 TGTGCCAGCAGTGAACCCGGACAGGCCCCGGGGGCCCAGTACTTC CASSEPGQAPGAQYF
TRBJ1-1 TRBV11-2 - - 14 TGTGCCAGCAGCTATAGGACAGAGAACACTGAAGCTTTCTTT CASSYRTENTEAFF
TRBJ2-7 TRBV7-2 TRBD1 - 16 TGTGCCAGCAGCGAGGGACAGAGGACCGTGAGTGGGGAGCAGTACTTC CASSEGQRTVSGEQYF
TRBJ2-7 TRBV27 - few 11 TGTGCCAGCAGTGTTGGGAACGAGCAGTACTTC CASSVGNEQYF
TRBJ2-7 TRBV7-8 - few 15 TGTGCCAGCAGCTTTTTTGGGACATGGGCTGACGAGCAGTACTTC CASSFFGTWADEQYF
TRBJ2-3 TRBV5-5 - - 19 TGTGCCAGCAGCTCAAATATTTGGACGGACCTCCTAGGAGCGGATACGCAGTATTTT CASSSNIWTDLLGADTQYF
TRBJ1-1 TRBV4-1 - - 15 TGCGCCAGCAGCCAGGGGCGCCGAGGGGGCACTGAAGCTTTCTTT CASSQGRRGGTEAFF
TRBJ2-7 TRBV14 TRBD1 - 14 TGTGCCAGCGCTCCGGGACAGGGGTCCTACGAGCAGTACTTC CASAPGQGSYEQYF
TRBJ1-1 TRBV5-1 TRBD1 - 17 TGCGCCAGCACCTCTGGGACAGCCACCCCCGCCAACACTGAAGCTTTCTTT CASTSGTATPANTEAFF
TRBJ1-1 TRBV14 - - 14 TGTGCCAGCAGCCAAGAACCCGGGGTTTCTGAAGCTTTCTTT CASSQEPGVSEAFF
TRBJ2-7 TRBV29-1 TRBD1 - 10 TGCAGCGTGGGACAGGGGGAGCAGTACTTC CSVGQGEQYF
TRBJ2-1 TRBV20-1 - - 13 TGCAGTGCTAGAGATCGTATCTCCAATGAGCAGTTCTTC CSARDRISNEQFF
TRBJ1-1 TRBV6-5 - - 15 TGTGCCAGCAGTTACTCGTACGGGGCAAACACTGAAGCTTTCTTT CASSYSYGANTEAFF
TRBJ2-6 TRBV6-1 - few 14 TGTGCCACCGCAGGACTTTCTGGGGCCAACGTCCTGACTTTC CATAGLSGANVLTF
TRBJ1-1 TRBV15 TRBD1 - 16 TGTGCCACCAGCACCCCAGGGGGTGTTATGAACACTGAAGCTTTCTTT CATSTPGGVMNTEAFF
TRBJ1-1 TRBV13 TRBD1 few 13 TGTGCCAGCAGTTTACAGGGGCGGACTGAAGCTTTCTTT CASSLQGRTEAFF
TRBJ2-1 TRBV2 TRBD1 - 13 TGTGCCAGCAGGGGGACAGCTTACAATGAGCAGTTCTTC CASRGTAYNEQFF
TRBJ2-3 TRBV27 - - 14 TGTGCCAGCAGTCGTTTGGGGGGCACAGATACGCAGTATTTT CASSRLGGTDTQYF
TRBJ1-2 TRBV30 - - 12 TGTGCCTGGGGCCCCGTGGCGCGTGGCTACACCTTC CAWGPVARGYTF